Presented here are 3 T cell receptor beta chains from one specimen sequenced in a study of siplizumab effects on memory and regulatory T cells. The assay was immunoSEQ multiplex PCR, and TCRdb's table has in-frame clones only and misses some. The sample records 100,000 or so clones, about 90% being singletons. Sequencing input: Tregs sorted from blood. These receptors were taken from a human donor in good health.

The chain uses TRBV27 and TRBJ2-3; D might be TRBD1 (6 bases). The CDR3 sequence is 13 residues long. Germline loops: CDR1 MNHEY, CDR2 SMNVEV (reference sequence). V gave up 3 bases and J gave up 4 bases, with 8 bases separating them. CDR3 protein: CASSFQGPDTQYF. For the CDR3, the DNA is TGTGCCAGCAGTTTTCAGGGGCCAGATACGCAGTATTTT.

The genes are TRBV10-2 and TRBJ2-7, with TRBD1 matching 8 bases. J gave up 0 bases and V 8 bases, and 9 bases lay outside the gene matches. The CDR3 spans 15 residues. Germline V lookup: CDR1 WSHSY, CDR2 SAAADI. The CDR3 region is CASGIRDRSSYEQYF. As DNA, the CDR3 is TGCGCCAGCGGAATCCGGGACAGGAGCTCCTACGAGCAGTACTTC.

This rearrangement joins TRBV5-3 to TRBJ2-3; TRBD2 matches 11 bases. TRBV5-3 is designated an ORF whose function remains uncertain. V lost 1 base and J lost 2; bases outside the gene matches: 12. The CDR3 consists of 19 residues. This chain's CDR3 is CARSLSMVAGGPNTDTQYF. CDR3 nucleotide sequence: TGTGCCAGAAGCTTGTCGATGGTAGCGGGAGGGCCTAACACAGATACGCAGTATTTT.